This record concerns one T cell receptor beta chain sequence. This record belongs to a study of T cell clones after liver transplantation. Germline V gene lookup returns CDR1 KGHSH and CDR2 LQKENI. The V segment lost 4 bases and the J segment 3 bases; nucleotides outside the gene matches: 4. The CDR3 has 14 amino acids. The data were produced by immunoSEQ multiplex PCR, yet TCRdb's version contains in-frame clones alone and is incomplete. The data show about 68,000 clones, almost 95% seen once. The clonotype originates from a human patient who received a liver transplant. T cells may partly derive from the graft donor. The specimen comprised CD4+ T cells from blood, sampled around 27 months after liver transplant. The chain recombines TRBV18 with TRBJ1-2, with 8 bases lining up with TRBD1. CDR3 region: CASSRQGYDYGYTF. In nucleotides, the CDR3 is TGTGCCAGCTCACGACAGGGGTACGACTATGGCTACACCTTC.